This T cell receptor beta chain derives from a study of blood T cells in healthy people across ages. Overall study results and limits: The study found TCR beta diversity correlated strongly with naive T cell percentage.

Notes on this clonotype: Its cognate antigen is unknown.

Trimming took off 4 bases at V and 3 bases at J, with 16 bases between the two ends. Germline CDR1 is SGHRS and CDR2 is YFSETQ. The CDR3 consists of 16 residues. It was with a sample-barcoded 5' primer and a J-beta primer mix that a second PCR of roughly 6 to 12 cycles was run. Via MiXCR, TCRdb re-called the 5' RACE reads, giving one row per CDR3 protein. Among about 620,000 distinct CDR3 sequences, 40% to 65% were seen once, and the ten largest hold roughly 14%. The authors isolated at least 6 million PBMCs per sample. The chain uses TRBV5-1 and TRBJ1-4; tentative D call: TRBD1 (6 bases). This TCR derives from a woman aged 80 or over in good health. Sequenced: blood. Written as DNA, the CDR3 is TGCGCCAGCAGCGCCGGGACACTCGGGGCTAATGAAAAACTGTTTTTT. This encodes CASSAGTLGANEKLFF.